Sequencing of this T cell receptor (beta chain) was carried out in a study of blood T cell repertoires in COVID-19. Study at large: The United States, Italy and Spain provided the acute and convalescent COVID-19 samples.

Trimming pared 4 bases from V and 2 bases from J, leaving 6 bases between. Germline V CDR1 and CDR2: LGHDT, YNNKEL (reference sequence). The length of the CDR3 is 12 residues. Libraries were prepared by immunoSEQ multiplex PCR; TCRdb keeps only in-frame clonotypes and omits some of them. This table has about 99,000 clones, 85% to 90% appearing once. V usage is TRBV3-1 (or the pseudogene TRBV3-2) and J usage is TRBJ2-7; perhaps TRBD2 as D (5 bases). The TCR comes from a human donor in a cohort sampled during active COVID-19. Sequenced: peripheral blood. CDR3 sequence: CASSRETYEQYF. The CDR3 nucleotides are TGTGCCAGCAGCCGGGAGACCTACGAGCAGTACTTC.